This note documents a single TCR beta chain sequence. Its antigen is as yet unknown. RNA, once extracted, was reverse transcribed into cDNA for use as the sequencing template. The protocol was immunoSEQ multiplex PCR, while the TCRdb copy is restricted to in-frame clones and leaves out a portion. The sample has 110,000 to 150,000 clones; around 82% are singletons. With V trimmed by 1 base and J by 4 bases, 4 bases remained unmatched. Germline CDR1 and CDR2: SNHLY and FYNNEI. The CDR3 totals 15 residues. This record belongs to a study of CD8+ T cells in alopecia areata. Whole-study context: Using the percentage of affected scalp area, treated patients' severity was scored.

Notes on the study in general: Numerous clones, expanded in lesions, remained in scalp and blood during tofacitinib.

Noted treatment: oral pan-JAK inhibitor, 5-10 mg twice daily. Material: CD8+ T cells sorted from blood, obtained at week 4, from a patient treated with tofacitinib. The chain has TRBV2 and TRBJ2-7, with 10 nucleotides matching TRBD1. The origin of this receptor is a human donor with alopecia areata. This chain's CDR3 is CASSEGGQGKYEQYF. The CDR3 DNA reads TGTGCCAGCAGTGAAGGGGGACAGGGGAAGTACGAGCAGTACTTC. The whole variable domain, remainder taken from reference TRBV2 and TRBJ2-7, is EPEVTQTPSHQVTQMGQEVILRCVPISNHLYFYWYRQILGQKVEFLVSFYNNEISEKSEIFDDQFSVERPDGSNFTLKIRSTKLEDSAMYFCASSEGGQGKYEQYFGPGTRLTVT.